This record concerns one T cell receptor beta chain sequence. This record comes from a study of cytomegalovirus exposure and HLA in healthy donors. The J segment lost 0 bases and the V segment lost 6 bases, leaving 6 bases of the junction unmatched. This CDR3 is 17 amino acids long. Germline assignment: CDR1 LNHDA and CDR2 SQIVND (reference sequence). Researchers ran the PCR with 60 Vbeta and 13 Jbeta primers. Sequencing used immunoSEQ multiplex PCR; TCRdb keeps in-frame clones, though not all of them. This specimen shows under 200,000 clones; the ten leading clones hold approximately 6.5%. Sequenced input: PBMCs. This sequence joins TRBV19 and TRBJ2-5; 14 bases agree with TRBD2. This TCR was recovered from a man aged 25 to 40 in good health and CMV-seronegative. The CDR3 loop reads CASRGLAGALYQETQYF. The CDR3 bases are TGTGCCAGTAGGGGACTAGCGGGGGCCCTGTACCAAGAGACCCAGTACTTC. Full variable domain (missing parts from reference TRBV19 and TRBJ2-5): DGGITQSPKYLFRKEGQNVTLSCEQNLNHDAMYWYRQDPGQGLRLIYYSQIVNDFQKGDIAEGYSVSREKKESFPLTVTSAQKNPTAFYLCASRGLAGALYQETQYFGPGTRLLVL.